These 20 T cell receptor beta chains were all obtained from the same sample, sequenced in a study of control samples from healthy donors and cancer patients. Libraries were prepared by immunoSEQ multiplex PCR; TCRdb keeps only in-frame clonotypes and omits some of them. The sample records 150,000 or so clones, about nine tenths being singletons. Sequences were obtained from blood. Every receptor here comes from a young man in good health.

The CDR3 DNA reads as TGTGCCAGCAGCGGGGGACCCTTGGGCAATGAGCAGTTCTTC. Translation gives CASSGGPLGNEQFF. The J gene is TRBJ2-1, the V gene TRBV5-6; D is perhaps TRBD1 or TRBD2 (5 bases each). The CDR3 consists of 14 residues. V lost 4 bases and J 6 bases, leaving 14 bases between the germline ends. Germline loops: CDR1 SGHDT, CDR2 YYEEEE.

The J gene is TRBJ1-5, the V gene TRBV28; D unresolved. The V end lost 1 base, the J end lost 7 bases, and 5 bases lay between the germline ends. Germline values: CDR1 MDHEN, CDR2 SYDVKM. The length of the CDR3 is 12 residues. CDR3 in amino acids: CASSLLRQPQHF. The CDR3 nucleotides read TGTGCCAGCAGTTTATTGCGGCAGCCCCAGCATTTT.

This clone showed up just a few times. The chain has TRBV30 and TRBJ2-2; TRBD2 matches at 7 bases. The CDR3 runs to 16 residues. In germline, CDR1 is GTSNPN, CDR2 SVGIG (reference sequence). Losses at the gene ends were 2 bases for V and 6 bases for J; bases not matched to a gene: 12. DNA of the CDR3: TGTGCCTGGAGTCCGACTAGCATCTTGAGGGCCGGGGAGCTGTTTTTT. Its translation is CAWSPTSILRAGELFF.

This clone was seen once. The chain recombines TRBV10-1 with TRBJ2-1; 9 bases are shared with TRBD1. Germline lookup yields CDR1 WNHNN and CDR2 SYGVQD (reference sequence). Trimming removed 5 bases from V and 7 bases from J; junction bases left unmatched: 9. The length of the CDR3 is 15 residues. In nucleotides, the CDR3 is TGCGCCAGCAGTCCCCCGGGACAGGGCCTAAATGAGCAGTTCTTC. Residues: CASSPPGQGLNEQFF.

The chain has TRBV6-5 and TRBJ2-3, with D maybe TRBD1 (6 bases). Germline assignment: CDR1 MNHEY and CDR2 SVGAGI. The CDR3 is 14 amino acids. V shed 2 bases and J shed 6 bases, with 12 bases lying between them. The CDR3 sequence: CASSYVGARDTQYF. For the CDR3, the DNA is TGTGCCAGCAGTTACGTGGGGGCCAGGGATACGCAGTATTTT.

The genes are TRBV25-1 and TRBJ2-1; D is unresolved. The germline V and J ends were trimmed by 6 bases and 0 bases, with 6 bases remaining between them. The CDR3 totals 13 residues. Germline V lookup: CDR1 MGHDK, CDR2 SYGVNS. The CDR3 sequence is CASRAGSYNEQFF. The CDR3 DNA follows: TGTGCCAGCAGGGCAGGCTCCTACAATGAGCAGTTCTTC. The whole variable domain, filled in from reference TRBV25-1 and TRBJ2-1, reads EADIYQTPRYLVIGTGKKITLECSQTMGHDKMYWYQQDPGMELHLIHYSYGVNSTEKGDLSSESTVSRIRTEHFPLTLESARPSHTSQYLCASRAGSYNEQFFGPGTRLTVL.

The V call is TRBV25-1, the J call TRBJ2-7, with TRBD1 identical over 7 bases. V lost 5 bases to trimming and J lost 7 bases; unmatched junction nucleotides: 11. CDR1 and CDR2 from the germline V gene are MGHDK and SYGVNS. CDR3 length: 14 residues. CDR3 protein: CASSPRDSRLEQYF. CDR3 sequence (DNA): TGTGCCAGCAGTCCGAGGGACAGCCGTCTGGAGCAGTACTTC.

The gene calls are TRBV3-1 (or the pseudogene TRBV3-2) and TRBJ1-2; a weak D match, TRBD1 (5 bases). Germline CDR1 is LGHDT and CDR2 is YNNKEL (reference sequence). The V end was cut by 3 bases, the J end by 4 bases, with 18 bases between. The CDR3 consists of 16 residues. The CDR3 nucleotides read TGTGCCAGCAGCCATACGGGGTTTCGGGGGTTCTATGGCTACACCTTC. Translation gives CASSHTGFRGFYGYTF.

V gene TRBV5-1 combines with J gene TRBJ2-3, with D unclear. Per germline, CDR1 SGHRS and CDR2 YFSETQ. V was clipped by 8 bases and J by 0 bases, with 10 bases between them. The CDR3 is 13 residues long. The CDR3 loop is CASRAPSTDTQYF. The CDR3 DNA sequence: TGCGCCAGTAGGGCTCCTAGCACAGATACGCAGTATTTT.

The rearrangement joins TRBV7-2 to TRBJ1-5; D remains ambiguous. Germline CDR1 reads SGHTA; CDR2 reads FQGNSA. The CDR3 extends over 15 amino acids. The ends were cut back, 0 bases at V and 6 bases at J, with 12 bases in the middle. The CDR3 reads CASSLALHLFQPQHF. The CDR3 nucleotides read TGTGCCAGCAGCTTAGCATTACATTTGTTTCAGCCCCAGCATTTT.

The DNA for the CDR3 is TGTGCCAGCAGTGACGAAAACTGGGGCACTGAAGCTTTCTTT. Its translation: CASSDENWGTEAFF. The V call is TRBV2, the J call TRBJ1-1, with D unclear. This CDR3 spans 14 amino acids. CDR1 SNHLY and CDR2 FYNNEI come from the germline V gene. V lost 3 bases and J lost 4, with 12 bases in between.

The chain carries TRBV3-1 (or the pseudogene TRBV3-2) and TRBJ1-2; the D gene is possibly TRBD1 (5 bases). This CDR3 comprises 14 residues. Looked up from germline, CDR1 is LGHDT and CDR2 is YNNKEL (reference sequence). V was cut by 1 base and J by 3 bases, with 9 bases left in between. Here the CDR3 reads CASSQVGTHYGYTF. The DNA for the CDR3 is TGTGCCAGCAGCCAAGTCGGGACTCACTATGGCTACACCTTC.

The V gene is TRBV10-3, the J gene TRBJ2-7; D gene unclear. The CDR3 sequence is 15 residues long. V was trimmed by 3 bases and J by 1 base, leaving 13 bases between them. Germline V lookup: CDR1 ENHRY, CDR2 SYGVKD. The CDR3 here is CAISDRSYWSYEQYF. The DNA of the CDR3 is TGTGCCATCAGTGATAGGTCGTACTGGTCCTACGAGCAGTACTTC.

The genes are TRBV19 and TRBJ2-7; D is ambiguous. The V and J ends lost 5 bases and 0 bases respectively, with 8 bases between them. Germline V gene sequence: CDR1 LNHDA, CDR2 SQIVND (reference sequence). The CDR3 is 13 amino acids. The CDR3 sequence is CASSRFGSYEQYF. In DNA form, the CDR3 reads TGTGCCAGTAGTCGGTTCGGCTCCTACGAGCAGTACTTC.

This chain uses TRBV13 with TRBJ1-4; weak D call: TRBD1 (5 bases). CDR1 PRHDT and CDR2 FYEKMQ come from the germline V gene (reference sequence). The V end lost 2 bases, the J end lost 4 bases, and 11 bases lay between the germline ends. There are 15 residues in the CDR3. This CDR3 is CASSLSTGNNEKLFF. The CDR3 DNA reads TGTGCCAGCAGCTTAAGCACAGGAAATAATGAAAAACTGTTTTTT.

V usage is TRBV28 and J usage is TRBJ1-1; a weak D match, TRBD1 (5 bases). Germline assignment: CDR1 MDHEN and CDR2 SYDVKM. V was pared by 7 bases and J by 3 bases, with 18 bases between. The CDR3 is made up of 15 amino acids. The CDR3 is CASTPGFAADTEAFF. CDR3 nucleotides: TGTGCCAGCACCCCAGGGTTCGCCGCAGACACTGAAGCTTTCTTT.

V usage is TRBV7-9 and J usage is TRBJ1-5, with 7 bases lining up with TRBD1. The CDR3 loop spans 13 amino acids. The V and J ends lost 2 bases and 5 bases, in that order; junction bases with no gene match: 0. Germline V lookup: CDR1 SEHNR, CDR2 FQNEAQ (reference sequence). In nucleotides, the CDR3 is TGTGCCAGCAGCTTAACAGGGGATCAGCCCCAGCATTTT. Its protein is CASSLTGDQPQHF.

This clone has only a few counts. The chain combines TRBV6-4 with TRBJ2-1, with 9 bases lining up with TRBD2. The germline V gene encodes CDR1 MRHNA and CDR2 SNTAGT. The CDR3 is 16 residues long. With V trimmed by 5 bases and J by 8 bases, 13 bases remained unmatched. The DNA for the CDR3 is TGTGCCAGCAGTACACTAGCGGGTTCGGGCGGGGATGAGCAGTTCTTC. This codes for CASSTLAGSGGDEQFF.

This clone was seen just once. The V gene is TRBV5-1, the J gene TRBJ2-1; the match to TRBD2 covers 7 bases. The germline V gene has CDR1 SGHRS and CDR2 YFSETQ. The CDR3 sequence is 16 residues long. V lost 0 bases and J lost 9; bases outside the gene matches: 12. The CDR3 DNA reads TGCGCCAGCAGCTTGGCCATGGCGGGGGTGTCGGGTGAGCAGTTCTTC. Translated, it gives CASSLAMAGVSGEQFF.

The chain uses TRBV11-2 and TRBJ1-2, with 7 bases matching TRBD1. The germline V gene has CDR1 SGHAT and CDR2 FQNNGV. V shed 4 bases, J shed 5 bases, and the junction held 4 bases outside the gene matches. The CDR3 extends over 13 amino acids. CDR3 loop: CASSSGQSYGYTF. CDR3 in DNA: TGTGCCAGCAGCTCGGGACAGAGTTATGGCTACACCTTC.